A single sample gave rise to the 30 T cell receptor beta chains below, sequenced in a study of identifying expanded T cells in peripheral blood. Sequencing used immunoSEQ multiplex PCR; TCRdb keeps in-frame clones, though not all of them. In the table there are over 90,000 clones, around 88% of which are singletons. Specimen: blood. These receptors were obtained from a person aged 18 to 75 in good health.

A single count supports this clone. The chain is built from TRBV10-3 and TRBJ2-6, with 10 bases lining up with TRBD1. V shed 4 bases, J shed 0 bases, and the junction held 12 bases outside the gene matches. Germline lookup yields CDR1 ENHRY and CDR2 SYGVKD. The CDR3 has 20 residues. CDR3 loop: CAISGGPGTGERSGANVLTF. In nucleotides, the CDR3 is TGTGCCATCAGTGGGGGCCCCGGGACAGGGGAGCGCTCTGGGGCCAACGTCCTGACTTTC.

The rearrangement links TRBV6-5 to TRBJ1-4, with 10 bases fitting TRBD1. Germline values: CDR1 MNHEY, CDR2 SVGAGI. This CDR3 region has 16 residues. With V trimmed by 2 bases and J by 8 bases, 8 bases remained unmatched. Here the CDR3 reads CASSYTAGTGAEKLFF. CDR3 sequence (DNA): TGTGCCAGCAGTTACACCGCCGGGACAGGGGCGGAAAAACTGTTTTTT.

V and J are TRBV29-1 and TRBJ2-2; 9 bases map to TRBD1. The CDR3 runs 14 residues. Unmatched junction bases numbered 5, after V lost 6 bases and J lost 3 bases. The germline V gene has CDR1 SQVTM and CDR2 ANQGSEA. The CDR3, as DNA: TGCAGCGTCCACAGGGGGCGGGACACCGGGGAGCTGTTTTTT. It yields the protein CSVHRGRDTGELFF.

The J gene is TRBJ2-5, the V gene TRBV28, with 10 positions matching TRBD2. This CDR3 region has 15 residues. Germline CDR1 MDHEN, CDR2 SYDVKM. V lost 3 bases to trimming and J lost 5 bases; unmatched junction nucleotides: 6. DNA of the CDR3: TGTGCCAGCAGTTTCGGGGCTAGCGGGAGTGAGACCCAGTACTTC. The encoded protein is CASSFGASGSETQYF.

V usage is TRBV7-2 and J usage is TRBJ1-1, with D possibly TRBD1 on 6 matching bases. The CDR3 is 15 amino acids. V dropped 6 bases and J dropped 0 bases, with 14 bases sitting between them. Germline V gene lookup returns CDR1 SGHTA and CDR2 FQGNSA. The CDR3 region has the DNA TGTGCCAGCAGACTCCAACAGGGCCTGAACACTGAAGCTTTCTTT. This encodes CASRLQQGLNTEAFF. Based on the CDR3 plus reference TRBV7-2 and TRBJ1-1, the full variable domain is GAGVSQSPSNKVTEKGKDVELRCDPISGHTALYWYRQSLGQGLEFLIYFQGNSAPDKSGLPSDRFSAERTGGSVSTLTIQRTQQEDSAVYLCASRLQQGLNTEAFFGQGTRLTVV.

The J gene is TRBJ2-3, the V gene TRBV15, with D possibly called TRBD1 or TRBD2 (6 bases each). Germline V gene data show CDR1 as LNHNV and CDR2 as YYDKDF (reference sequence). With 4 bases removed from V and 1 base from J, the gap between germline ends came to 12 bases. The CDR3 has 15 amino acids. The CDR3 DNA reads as TGTGCCACCAGCAATGAGGGGGAGGGCACAGATACGCAGTATTTT. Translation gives CATSNEGEGTDTQYF.

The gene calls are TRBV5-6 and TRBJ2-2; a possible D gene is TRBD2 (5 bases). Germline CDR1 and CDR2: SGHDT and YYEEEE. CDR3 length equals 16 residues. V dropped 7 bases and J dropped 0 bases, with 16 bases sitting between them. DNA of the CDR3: TGTGCCAGCGCTAAATCCGGGGATCCGAACACCGGGGAGCTGTTTTTT. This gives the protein CASAKSGDPNTGELFF.

The CDR3 nucleotides are TGTGCCAGCAGTGACGGGCAGGGGAAGAACACCGGGGAGCTGTTTTTT. Translation gives CASSDGQGKNTGELFF. This chain links TRBV6-4 with TRBJ2-2, with D maybe TRBD1 (6 bases). V was clipped by 2 bases and J by 1 base, with 11 bases between them. CDR3 length equals 16 residues. The V gene's germline CDR1 is MRHNA and CDR2 SNTAGT.

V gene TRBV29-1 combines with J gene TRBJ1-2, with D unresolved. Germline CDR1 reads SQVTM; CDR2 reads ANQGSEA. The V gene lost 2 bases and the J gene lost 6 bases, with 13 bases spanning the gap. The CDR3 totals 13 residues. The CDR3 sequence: CSVENTRKDGYTF. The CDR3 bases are TGCAGCGTTGAAAATACCAGGAAGGATGGCTACACCTTC.

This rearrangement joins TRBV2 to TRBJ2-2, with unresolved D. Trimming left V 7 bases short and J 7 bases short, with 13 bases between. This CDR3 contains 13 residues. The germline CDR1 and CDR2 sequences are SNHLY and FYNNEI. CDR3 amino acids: CASTPDLGGELFF. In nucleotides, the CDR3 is TGTGCCAGCACGCCGGATCTCGGCGGGGAGCTGTTTTTT.

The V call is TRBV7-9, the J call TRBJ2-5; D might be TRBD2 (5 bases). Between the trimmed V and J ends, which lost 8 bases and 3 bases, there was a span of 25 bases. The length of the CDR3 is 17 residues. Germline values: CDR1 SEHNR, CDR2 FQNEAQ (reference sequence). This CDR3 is CASGSLERAWVEETQYF. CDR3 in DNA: TGTGCCAGCGGAAGCTTAGAGAGGGCTTGGGTGGAAGAGACCCAGTACTTC.

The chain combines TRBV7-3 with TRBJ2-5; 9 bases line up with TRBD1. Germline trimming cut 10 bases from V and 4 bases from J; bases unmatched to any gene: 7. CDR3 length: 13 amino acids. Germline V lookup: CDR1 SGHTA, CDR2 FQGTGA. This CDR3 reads CATLGGQGETQYF. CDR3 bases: TGTGCCACCTTAGGGGGACAGGGAGAGACCCAGTACTTC.

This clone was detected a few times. The CDR3 sequence is CASSPSGKGEQYF. CDR3 DNA: TGCGCCAGCTCGCCTTCAGGGAAAGGTGAGCAGTACTTC. The chain couples TRBV10-1 to TRBJ2-7; possible D gene TRBD1, 5 bases. The germline gives CDR1 WNHNN, CDR2 SYGVQD (reference sequence). There are 13 residues in the CDR3. The V gene lost 8 bases and the J gene lost 7 bases, with 18 bases spanning the gap.

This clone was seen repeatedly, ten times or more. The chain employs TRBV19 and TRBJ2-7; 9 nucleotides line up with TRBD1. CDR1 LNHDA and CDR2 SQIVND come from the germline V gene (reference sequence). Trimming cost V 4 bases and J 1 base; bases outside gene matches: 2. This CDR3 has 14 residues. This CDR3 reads CASSRDRASYEQYF. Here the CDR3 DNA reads TGTGCCAGTAGTAGGGACAGGGCGTCCTACGAGCAGTACTTC.

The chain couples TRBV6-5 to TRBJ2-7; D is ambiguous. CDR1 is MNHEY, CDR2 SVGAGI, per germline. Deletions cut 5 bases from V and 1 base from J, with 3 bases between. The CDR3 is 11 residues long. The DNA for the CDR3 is TGTGCCAGCAGTCAATCCTACGAGCAGTACTTC. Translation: CASSQSYEQYF.

As DNA, the CDR3 is TGCAGCGTTAGTAGCGGGAGCTGGGACAATGAGCAGTTCTTC. Translating it yields CSVSSGSWDNEQFF. This chain joins TRBV29-1 and TRBJ2-1; 9 bases align to TRBD2. The length of the CDR3 is 14 residues. Germline values: CDR1 SQVTM, CDR2 ANQGSEA. V trimming: 5 bases; J trimming: 5 bases; junction bases outside the gene matches: 7.

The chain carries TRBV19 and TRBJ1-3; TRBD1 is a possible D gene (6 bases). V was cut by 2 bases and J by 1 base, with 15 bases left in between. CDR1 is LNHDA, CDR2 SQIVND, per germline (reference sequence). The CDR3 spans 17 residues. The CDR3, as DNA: TGTGCCAGTAGTATAAGGAGCACAGGGCGATCTGGAAACACCATATATTTT. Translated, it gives CASSIRSTGRSGNTIYF.

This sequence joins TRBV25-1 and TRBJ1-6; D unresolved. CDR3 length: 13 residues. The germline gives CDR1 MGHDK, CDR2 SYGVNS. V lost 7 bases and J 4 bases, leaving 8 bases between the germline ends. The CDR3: CASKDGYNSPLHF. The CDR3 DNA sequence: TGTGCCAGCAAGGACGGTTATAATTCACCCCTCCACTTT.

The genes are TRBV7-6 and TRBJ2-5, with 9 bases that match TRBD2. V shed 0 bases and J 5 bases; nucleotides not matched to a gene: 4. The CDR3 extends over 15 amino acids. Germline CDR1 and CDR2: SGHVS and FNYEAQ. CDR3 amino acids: CASSLAASGAETQYF. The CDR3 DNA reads TGTGCCAGCAGCTTAGCGGCTAGCGGGGCCGAGACCCAGTACTTC.

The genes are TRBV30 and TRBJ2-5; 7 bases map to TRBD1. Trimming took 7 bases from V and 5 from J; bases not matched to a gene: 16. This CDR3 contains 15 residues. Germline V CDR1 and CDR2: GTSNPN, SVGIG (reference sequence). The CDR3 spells CASNLGQYEIETQYF. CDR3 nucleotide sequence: TGTGCCTCCAACCTGGGACAGTATGAAATCGAGACCCAGTACTTC.

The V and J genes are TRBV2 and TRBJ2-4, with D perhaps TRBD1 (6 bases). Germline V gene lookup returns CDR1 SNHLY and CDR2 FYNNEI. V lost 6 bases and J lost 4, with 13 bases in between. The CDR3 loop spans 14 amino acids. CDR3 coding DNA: TGTGCCAGCAGACAAGACACAGGGAAAAACATTCAGTACTTC. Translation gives CASRQDTGKNIQYF.

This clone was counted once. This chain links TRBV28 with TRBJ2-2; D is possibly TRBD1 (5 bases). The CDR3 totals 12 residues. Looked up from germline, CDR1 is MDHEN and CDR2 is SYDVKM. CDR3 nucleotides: TGTGCAACTACAGGAAACACCGGGGAGCTGTTTTTT. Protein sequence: CATTGNTGELFF.

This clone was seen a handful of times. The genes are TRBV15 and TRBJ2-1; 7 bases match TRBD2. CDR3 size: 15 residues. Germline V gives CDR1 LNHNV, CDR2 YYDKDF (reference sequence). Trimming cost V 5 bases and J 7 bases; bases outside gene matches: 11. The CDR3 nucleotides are TGTGCCACCAGCTGGGGGGGGACCCCGATGAATGAGCAGTTCTTC. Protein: CATSWGGTPMNEQFF.

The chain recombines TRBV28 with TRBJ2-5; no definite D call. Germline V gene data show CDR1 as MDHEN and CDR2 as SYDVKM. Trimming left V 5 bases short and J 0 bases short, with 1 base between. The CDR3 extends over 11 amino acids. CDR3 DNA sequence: TGTGCCAGCAGTCACCAAGAGACCCAGTACTTC. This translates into CASSHQETQYF.

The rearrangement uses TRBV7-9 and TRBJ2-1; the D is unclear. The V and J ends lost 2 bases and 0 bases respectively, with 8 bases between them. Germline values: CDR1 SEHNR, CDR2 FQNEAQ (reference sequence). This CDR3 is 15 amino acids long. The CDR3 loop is CASSLSVSSYNEQFF. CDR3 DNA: TGTGCCAGCAGCTTATCTGTTAGCTCCTACAATGAGCAGTTCTTC.

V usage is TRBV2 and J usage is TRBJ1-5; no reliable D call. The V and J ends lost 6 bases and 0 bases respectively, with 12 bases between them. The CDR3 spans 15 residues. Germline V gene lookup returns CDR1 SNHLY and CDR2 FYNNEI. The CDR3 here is CASSSDPSSNQPQHF. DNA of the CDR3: TGTGCCAGCAGCAGCGACCCCAGTAGCAATCAGCCCCAGCATTTT.

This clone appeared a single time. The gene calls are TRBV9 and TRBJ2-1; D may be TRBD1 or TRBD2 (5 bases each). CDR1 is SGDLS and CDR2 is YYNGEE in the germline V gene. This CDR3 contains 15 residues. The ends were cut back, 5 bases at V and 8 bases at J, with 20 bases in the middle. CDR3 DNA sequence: TGTGCCAGCAGGGGATCGCGACCCTTGGGGGATGAGCAGTTCTTC. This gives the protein CASRGSRPLGDEQFF.

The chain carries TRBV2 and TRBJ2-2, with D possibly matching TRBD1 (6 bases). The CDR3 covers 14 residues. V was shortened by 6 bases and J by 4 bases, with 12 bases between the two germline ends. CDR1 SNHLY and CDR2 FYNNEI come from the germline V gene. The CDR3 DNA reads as TGTGCCAGCAGGATACAGGGTGGCACCGGGGAGCTGTTTTTT. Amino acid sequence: CASRIQGGTGELFF.

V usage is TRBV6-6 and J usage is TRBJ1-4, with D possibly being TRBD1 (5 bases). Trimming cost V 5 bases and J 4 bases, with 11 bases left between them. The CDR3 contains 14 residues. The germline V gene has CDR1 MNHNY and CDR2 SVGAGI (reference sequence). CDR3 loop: CASSPRDFNEKLFF. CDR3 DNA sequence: TGTGCCAGCAGTCCCCGGGACTTTAATGAAAAACTGTTTTTT.

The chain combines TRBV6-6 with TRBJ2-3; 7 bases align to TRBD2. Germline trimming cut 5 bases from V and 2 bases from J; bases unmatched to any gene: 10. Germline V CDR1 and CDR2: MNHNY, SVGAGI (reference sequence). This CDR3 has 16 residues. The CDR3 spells CASSRPGGRATDTQYF. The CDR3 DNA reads TGTGCCAGCAGTCGACCGGGTGGGAGGGCCACAGATACGCAGTATTTT.